Listed here are 4 T cell receptor beta chains from one sample, sequenced in a study of blood T cell repertoires in COVID-19. Sequencing was performed with immunoSEQ multiplex PCR; in TCRdb, only in-frame clones are kept and a portion is missing. The table lists under 350,000 clones, about 86% of them singletons, with roughly 4.2% in the top ten. Sequences were obtained from PBMCs or T cells enriched from blood (not recorded which). These receptors all come from a woman aged 35 to 49 with acute COVID-19.

This rearrangement joins TRBV15 to TRBJ2-5; 11 bases are a match to TRBD2. CDR3 length equals 18 residues. From germline, CDR1 is LNHNV and CDR2 YYDKDF (reference sequence). J lost 0 bases, V lost 0 bases, and 6 bases had no gene match. The CDR3 DNA follows: TGTGCCACCAGCAGAGATGCTAGCGGGAGGTACCACCAAGAGACCCAGTACTTC. Encoded protein: CATSRDASGRYHQETQYF.

V is TRBV5-4 and J is TRBJ2-3, with TRBD2 matching over 11 bases. V lost 6 bases, J lost 0 bases, and 3 bases stayed unmatched. In germline, CDR1 is SGHNT, CDR2 YYREEE (reference sequence). The CDR3 contains 15 residues. Here the CDR3 DNA reads TGTGCCAGCACCACTAGCGGGAGCAGCACAGATACGCAGTATTTT. Translating it yields CASTTSGSSTDTQYF.

The rearrangement links TRBV5-1 to TRBJ2-6, with 7 positions matching TRBD1. Germline V gene lookup returns CDR1 SGHRS and CDR2 YFSETQ. CDR3 length equals 17 residues. With V trimmed by 4 bases and J by 0 bases, 7 bases remained unmatched. DNA for the CDR3: TGCGCCAGCAGCGCACGACAGGGCAGCTCTGGGGCCAACGTCCTGACTTTC. It yields the protein CASSARQGSSGANVLTF.

The V and J genes are TRBV24-1 and TRBJ2-1; D is possibly TRBD2 (5 bases). V was cut by 4 bases and J by 9 bases, with 12 bases left in between. Germline-derived CDR1 and CDR2 are KGHDR and SFDVKD. There are 13 residues in the CDR3. The CDR3 DNA reads TGTGCCACCAGTGACCAAAGGAGGCCTGAGCAGTTCTTC. Protein product: CATSDQRRPEQFF.